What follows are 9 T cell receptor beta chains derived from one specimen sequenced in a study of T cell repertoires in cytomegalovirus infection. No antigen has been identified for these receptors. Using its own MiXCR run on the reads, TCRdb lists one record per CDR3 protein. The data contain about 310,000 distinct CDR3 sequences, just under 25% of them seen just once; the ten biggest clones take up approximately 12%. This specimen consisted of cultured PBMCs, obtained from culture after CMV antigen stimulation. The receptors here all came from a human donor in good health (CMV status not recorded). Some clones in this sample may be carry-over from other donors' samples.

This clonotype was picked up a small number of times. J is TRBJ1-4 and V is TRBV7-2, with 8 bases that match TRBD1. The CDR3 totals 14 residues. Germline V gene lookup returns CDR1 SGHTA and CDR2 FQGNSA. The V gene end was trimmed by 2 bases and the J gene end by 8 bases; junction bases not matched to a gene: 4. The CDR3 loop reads CASSLQGASEKLFF. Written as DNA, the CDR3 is TGTGCCAGCAGCTTACAGGGGGCATCGGAAAAACTGTTTTTT.

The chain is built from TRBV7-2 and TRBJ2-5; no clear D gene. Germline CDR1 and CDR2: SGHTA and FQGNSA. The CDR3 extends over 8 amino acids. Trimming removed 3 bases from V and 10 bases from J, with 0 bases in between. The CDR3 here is CASSFQYF. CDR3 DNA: TGTGCCAGCAGCTTCCAGTACTTC.

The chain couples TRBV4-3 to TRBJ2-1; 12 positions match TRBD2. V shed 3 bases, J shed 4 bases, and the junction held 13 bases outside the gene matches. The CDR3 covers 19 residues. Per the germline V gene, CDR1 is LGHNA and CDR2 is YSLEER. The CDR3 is CASSQASGRGIGNYNEQFF. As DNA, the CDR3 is TGCGCCAGCAGCCAGGCTAGCGGGAGGGGGATCGGTAATTACAATGAGCAGTTCTTC.

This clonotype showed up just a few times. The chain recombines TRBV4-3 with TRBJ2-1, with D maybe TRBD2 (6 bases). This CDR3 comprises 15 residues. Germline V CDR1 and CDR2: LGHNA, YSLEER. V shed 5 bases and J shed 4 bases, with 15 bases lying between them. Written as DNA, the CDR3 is TGCGCCAGCAGCTCCCAGTCCGGGACTTACAATGAGCAGTTCTTC. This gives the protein CASSSQSGTYNEQFF.

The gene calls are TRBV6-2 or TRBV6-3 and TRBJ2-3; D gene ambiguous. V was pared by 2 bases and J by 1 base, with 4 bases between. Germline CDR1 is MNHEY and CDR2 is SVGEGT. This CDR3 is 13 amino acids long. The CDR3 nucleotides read TGTGCCAGCAGTTACAGGGGCACAGATACGCAGTATTTT. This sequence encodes CASSYRGTDTQYF.

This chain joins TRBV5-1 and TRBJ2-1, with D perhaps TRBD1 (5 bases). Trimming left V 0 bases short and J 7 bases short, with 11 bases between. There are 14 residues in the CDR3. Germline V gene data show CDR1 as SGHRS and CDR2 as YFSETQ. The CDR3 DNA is TGCGCCAGCAGCTTGGTAGGGGTAGGGAATGAGCAGTTCTTC. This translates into CASSLVGVGNEQFF.

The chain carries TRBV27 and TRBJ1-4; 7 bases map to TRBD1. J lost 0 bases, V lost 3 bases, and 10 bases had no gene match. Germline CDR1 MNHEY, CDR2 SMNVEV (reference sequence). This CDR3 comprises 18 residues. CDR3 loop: CASSFLIRGASTNEKLFF. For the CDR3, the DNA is TGTGCCAGCAGTTTCCTTATCAGGGGGGCGTCAACTAATGAAAAACTGTTTTTT.

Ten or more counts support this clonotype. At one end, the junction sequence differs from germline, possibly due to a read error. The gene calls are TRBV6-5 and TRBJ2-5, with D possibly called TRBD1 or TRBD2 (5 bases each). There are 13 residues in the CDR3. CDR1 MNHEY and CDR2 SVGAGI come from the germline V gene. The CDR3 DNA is TGTGCCAGCAGTTACTCGAGCAGGGAGCCGGTGGACTTC. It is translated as CASSYSSREPVDF.

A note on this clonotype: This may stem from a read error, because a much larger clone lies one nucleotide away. In DNA, the CDR3 is TGTCCCAGAGCGGGAGGGCCGACAGATACGCAGTATTTT. Residues: CPRAGGPTDTQYF. The chain combines TRBV2 with TRBJ2-3, with 10 bases that match TRBD2. Per the germline V gene, CDR1 is SNHLY and CDR2 is FYNNEI. The CDR3 length is 13 residues.